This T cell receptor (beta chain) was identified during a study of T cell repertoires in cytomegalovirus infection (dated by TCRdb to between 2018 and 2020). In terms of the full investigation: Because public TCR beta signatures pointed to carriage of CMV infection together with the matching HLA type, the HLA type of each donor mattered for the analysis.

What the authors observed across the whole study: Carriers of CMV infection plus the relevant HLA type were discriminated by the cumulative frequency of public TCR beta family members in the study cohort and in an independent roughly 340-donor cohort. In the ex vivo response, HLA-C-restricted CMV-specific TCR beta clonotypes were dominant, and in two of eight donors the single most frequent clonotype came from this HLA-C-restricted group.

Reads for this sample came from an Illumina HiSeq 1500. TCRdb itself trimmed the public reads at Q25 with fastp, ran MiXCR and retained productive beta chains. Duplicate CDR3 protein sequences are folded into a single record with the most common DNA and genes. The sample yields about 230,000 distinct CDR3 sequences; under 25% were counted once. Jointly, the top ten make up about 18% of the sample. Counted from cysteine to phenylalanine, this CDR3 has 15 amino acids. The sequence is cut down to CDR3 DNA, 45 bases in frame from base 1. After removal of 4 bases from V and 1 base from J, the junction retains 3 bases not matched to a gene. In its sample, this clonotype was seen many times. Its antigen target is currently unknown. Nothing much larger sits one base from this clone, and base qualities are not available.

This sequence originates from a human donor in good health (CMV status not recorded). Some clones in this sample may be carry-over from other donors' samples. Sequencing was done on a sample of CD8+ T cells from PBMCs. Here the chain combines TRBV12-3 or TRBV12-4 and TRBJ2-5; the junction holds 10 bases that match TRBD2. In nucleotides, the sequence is TGTGCCAGCAGTTCGATAGCGGGGGGCCAAGAGACCCAGTACTTC. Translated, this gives CASSSIAGGQETQYF.